The sequence of this T cell receptor beta chain was determined in a study of CD8 T cells in Susac syndrome. Germline assignment: CDR1 LGHDT and CDR2 YNNKEL (reference sequence). V lost 0 bases to trimming and J lost 10 bases, with 10 bases between them. CDR3 size: 14 residues. The authors reverse transcribed roughly 0.45 to 1 ug RNA with random hexamers. MiXCR, run by TCRdb on the immunoSEQ multiplex PCR reads, gives a single entry per CDR3 protein. The table records about 69,000 distinct CDR3 sequences, over 90% of them present only once. The TCR was taken from a human donor in good health. The specimen sequenced was CD8+ T cells from PBMCs. The rearrangement uses TRBV3-1 and TRBJ1-6; D not resolved. CDR3 amino acids: CASSQDRKESPLHF. The DNA of the CDR3 is TGTGCCAGCAGCCAAGACCGGAAGGAGTCACCCCTCCACTTT.